The 15 T cell receptor beta chains below come from one sample, sequenced in a study of CD8+ T cells in alopecia areata. RNA, once extracted, was reverse transcribed into cDNA for use as the sequencing template. The table came from immunoSEQ multiplex PCR; TCRdb's copy has only in-frame clones and leaves some out. The repertoire consists of 150,000 to 200,000 clones, with roughly 62% occurring once and the leading ten covering 10% to 15%. Treatment reported: oral pan-JAK inhibitor, 5-10 mg twice daily. Specimen: CD8+ T cells sorted from blood, collected at week 24, from a patient treated with tofacitinib. These receptors were obtained from a human donor with alopecia areata.

This chain links TRBV5-6 with TRBJ1-4; TRBD1 might be the D (5 bases). V was shortened by 4 bases and J by 11 bases, with 12 bases between the two germline ends. In germline, CDR1 is SGHDT, CDR2 YYEEEE. The CDR3 is made up of 12 amino acids. CDR3: CASSLQSGKLFF. The CDR3 nucleotides read TGTGCCAGCAGCCTACAATCAGGGAAACTGTTTTTT. The whole variable domain, filled in from reference TRBV5-6 and TRBJ1-4, reads DAGVTQSPTHLIKTRGQQVTLRCSPKSGHDTVSWYQQALGQGPQFIFQYYEEEERQRGNFPDRFSGHQFPNYSSELNVNALLLGDSALYLCASSLQSGKLFFGSGTQLSVL.

The chain has TRBV4-1 and TRBJ2-5; weak D call: TRBD2 (5 bases). Germline V gene lookup returns CDR1 MGHRA and CDR2 YSYEKL. Trimming removed 0 bases from V and 5 bases from J, with 13 bases in between. The CDR3 runs to 15 residues. The CDR3 sequence is CASSQDRGSSETQYF. CDR3 nucleotide sequence: TGCGCCAGCAGCCAAGATAGAGGGAGTTCGGAGACCCAGTACTTC.

The chain uses TRBV13 and TRBJ2-1, with TRBD1 matching over 8 bases. The V gene's germline CDR1 is PRHDT and CDR2 FYEKMQ (reference sequence). V lost 5 bases and J lost 4; bases outside the gene matches: 7. There are 15 residues in the CDR3. The CDR3 reads CASSRGTGNYNEQFF. CDR3 coding DNA: TGTGCCAGCAGCCGAGGGACAGGAAATTACAATGAGCAGTTCTTC.

V gene TRBV10-3 combines with J gene TRBJ1-2; a weak D match, TRBD1 (6 bases). The CDR3 has 13 amino acids. V shed 3 bases and J shed 13 bases, with 18 bases lying between them. Germline CDR1 and CDR2: ENHRY and SYGVKD. CDR3 in amino acids: CAISDGAGECCTF. CDR3 nucleotide sequence: TGTGCCATCAGTGACGGGGCAGGGGAATGCTGCACCTTC.

The chain combines TRBV9 with TRBJ2-5, with 9 bases that match TRBD2. This CDR3 has 15 residues. Trimming removed 4 bases from V and 3 bases from J; junction bases left unmatched: 7. Germline assignment: CDR1 SGDLS and CDR2 YYNGEE. This chain's CDR3 is CASSKRGGAKETQYF. The DNA of the CDR3 is TGTGCCAGCAGCAAGCGCGGGGGGGCCAAAGAGACCCAGTACTTC. Combining the CDR3 with reference TRBV9 and TRBJ2-5 gives the whole variable domain DSGVTQTPKHLITATGQRVTLRCSPRSGDLSVYWYQQSLDQGLQFLIQYYNGEERAKGNILERFSAQQFPDLHSELNLSSLELGDSALYFCASSKRGGAKETQYFGPGTRLLVL.

V usage is TRBV5-1 and J usage is TRBJ2-7, with 9 bases identical to TRBD2. The CDR3 extends over 17 amino acids. Per germline, CDR1 SGHRS and CDR2 YFSETQ. Trimming at V came to 0 bases and at J to 7 bases, leaving 14 bases not matched to a gene. The CDR3 protein is CASSLAPGTSSPREQYF. CDR3 in DNA: TGCGCCAGCAGCTTGGCTCCCGGGACTAGCAGCCCTCGGGAGCAGTACTTC.

The V and J genes are TRBV6-5 and TRBJ2-3; 8 positions match TRBD1. Germline V CDR1 and CDR2: MNHEY, SVGAGI. This CDR3 has 15 residues. The V gene end was trimmed by 5 bases and the J gene end by 3 bases; junction bases not matched to a gene: 7. The CDR3 nucleotides are TGTGCCAGCAGTACTGGACAGGGAAGAACAGATACGCAGTATTTT. Protein product: CASSTGQGRTDTQYF.

This sequence joins TRBV7-9 and TRBJ1-4; D gene unclear. CDR3 size: 14 residues. Deletions cut 8 bases from V and 4 bases from J, with 14 bases between. Per germline, CDR1 SEHNR and CDR2 FQNEAQ (reference sequence). The CDR3 DNA reads TGTGCCAGCTTGGTGCCCGGGGATAATGAAAAACTGTTTTTT. This encodes CASLVPGDNEKLFF.

The chain carries TRBV13 and TRBJ1-5; D is ambiguous. The CDR3 has 12 residues. V was pared by 5 bases and J by 6 bases, with 8 bases between. Germline CDR1 PRHDT, CDR2 FYEKMQ (reference sequence). CDR3 in DNA: TGTGCCAGCAGCGCAGGTACTCAGCCCCAGCATTTT. Protein: CASSAGTQPQHF.

The chain combines TRBV5-1 with TRBJ2-2; possible D gene TRBD2, 7 bases. V dropped 2 bases and J dropped 1 base, with 15 bases sitting between them. Germline CDR1 reads SGHRS; CDR2 reads YFSETQ. There are 17 residues in the CDR3. The CDR3 region has the DNA TGCGCCAGCAGCTTCGCTGGGGGCGGGAGGAACACCGGGGAGCTGTTTTTT. Translating it yields CASSFAGGGRNTGELFF.

The chain carries TRBV9 and TRBJ1-2, with 7 bases identical to TRBD1. This CDR3 spans 14 amino acids. Trimming took 3 bases from V and 4 from J; bases not matched to a gene: 6. Germline V gene sequence: CDR1 SGDLS, CDR2 YYNGEE. The CDR3 sequence is CASSGQGRSYGYTF. DNA of the CDR3: TGTGCCAGCAGCGGACAGGGTCGCTCCTATGGCTACACCTTC. The complete variable domain, with remaining parts taken from reference TRBV9 and TRBJ1-2, reads DSGVTQTPKHLITATGQRVTLRCSPRSGDLSVYWYQQSLDQGLQFLIQYYNGEERAKGNILERFSAQQFPDLHSELNLSSLELGDSALYFCASSGQGRSYGYTFGSGTRLTVV.

The CDR3 DNA follows: TGTGCCAGCAGCTTAACAACAGGAGACGCAAACACTGAAGCTTTCTTT. This translates into CASSLTTGDANTEAFF. The rearrangement uses TRBV7-8 and TRBJ1-1, with D maybe TRBD1 (5 bases). The germline V gene has CDR1 SGHVS and CDR2 FQNEAQ. Deletions cut 2 bases from V and 2 bases from J, with 15 bases between. The CDR3 covers 16 residues.

The rearrangement joins TRBV6-1 to TRBJ2-7, with TRBD2 identical over 11 bases. Germline lookup yields CDR1 MNHNS and CDR2 SASEGT. The trim removed 9 bases at V and 2 bases at J, leaving 0 bases unmatched. This CDR3 comprises 12 residues. CDR3 nucleotides: TGTGCCAGTAGCGGGGGGGCCTACGAGCAGTACTTC. It is translated as CASSGGAYEQYF.

The rearrangement uses TRBV5-6 and TRBJ2-3, with TRBD2 matching 12 bases. Losses at the gene ends were 3 bases for V and 3 bases for J; bases not matched to a gene: 2. The germline V gene encodes CDR1 SGHDT and CDR2 YYEEEE. The CDR3 has 15 residues. CDR3 nucleotide sequence: TGTGCCAGCAGCTCCGGACTAGCGGGGACAGATACGCAGTATTTT. This codes for CASSSGLAGTDTQYF.

The rearrangement uses TRBV13 and TRBJ1-1; D is ambiguous. The CDR3 runs to 12 residues. Trimming took off 1 base at V and 11 bases at J, with 11 bases between the two ends. Germline-derived CDR1 and CDR2 are PRHDT and FYEKMQ (reference sequence). This chain's CDR3 is CASSLASMMAFF. The CDR3 DNA is TGTGCCAGCAGCTTAGCCTCTATGATGGCTTTCTTT.